A selection of T cell receptor beta chains follows, all from one sample in a study of control samples from healthy donors and cancer patients. Sequencing used immunoSEQ multiplex PCR; TCRdb keeps in-frame clones, though not all of them. The table lists approximately 70,000 clones, nearly 90% of them singletons. The sequenced sample consisted of PBMCs. The receptors originated from a man aged 60 to 69 with lung cancer. The CDR3 runs from the conserved cysteine through the conserved F or W. D genes are given only for firm matches. Where a row states a size, it is once, few, many or the class of an expanded clone; other rows omit it.

j_gene | d_gene | v_gene | abundance | CDR3aa | CDR3nt
TRBJ2-1 | TRBD2 | TRBV7-6 | - | CASSVTSGGYNEQFF | TGTGCCAGCAGCGTGACTAGCGGGGGGTACAATGAGCAGTTCTTC
TRBJ1-1 | - | TRBV7-9 | - | CASRLAGTSVTEAFF | TGTGCCAGCAGACTTGCCGGGACTTCGGTCACTGAAGCTTTCTTT
TRBJ1-2 | TRBD1 | TRBV18 | - | CASSQRSGTGVNYGYTF | TGTGCCAGCTCACAACGGTCCGGGACAGGCGTTAACTATGGCTACACCTTC
TRBJ2-7 | - | TRBV5-5 | hyperexpanded | CASSLRGTDYEQYF | TGTGCCAGCAGCTTGAGAGGGACTGACTACGAGCAGTACTTC
TRBJ2-2 | TRBD1 | TRBV7-3 | - | CASSVSGTGNTGELFF | TGTGCCAGCAGCGTCTCCGGGACAGGGAACACCGGGGAGCTGTTTTTT
TRBJ1-2 | - | TRBV4-2 | - | CASSQVGNGYTF | TGTGCCAGCAGCCAAGTGGGAAATGGCTACACCTTC
TRBJ2-7 | TRBD2 | TRBV4-1 | - | CASSQRLAFEQYF | TGCGCCAGCAGCCAGAGACTAGCGTTCGAGCAGTACTTC
TRBJ1-3 | - | TRBV6-1 | once | CASSESGQISGNTIYF | TGTGCCAGCAGTGAATCGGGGCAAATCTCTGGAAACACCATATATTTT
TRBJ1-1 | - | TRBV28 | once | CASSLPGTAATEAFF | TGTGCCAGCAGTTTACCCGGGACGGCAGCTACTGAAGCTTTCTTT
TRBJ1-2 | - | TRBV4-2 | - | CASSQDPGAYGYTF | TGTGCCAGCAGCCAAGATCCGGGAGCCTATGGCTACACCTTC
TRBJ1-2 | - | TRBV27 | - | CASSSNYGYTF | TGTGCCAGCAGTTCGAACTATGGCTACACCTTC
TRBJ2-5 | - | TRBV10-3 | - | CAISSGRLQETQYF | TGTGCCATCAGCTCGGGACGGCTCCAAGAGACCCAGTACTTC
TRBJ2-3 | - | TRBV5-1 | - | CASLRRGTPTTDTQYF | TGCGCCAGCCTACGTCGGGGTACTCCAACCACAGATACGCAGTATTTT
TRBJ1-4 | TRBD1 | TRBV5-6 | medium-sized | CASSLGWTGHEKLFF | TGTGCCAGCAGCTTGGGGTGGACAGGGCATGAAAAACTGTTTTTT
TRBJ1-1 | - | TRBV6-5 | - | CASSYRPPGDTEAFF | TGTGCCAGCAGTTATCGCCCCCCAGGGGACACTGAAGCTTTCTTT
TRBJ2-3 | TRBD2 | TRBV6-5 | - | CASSYSRAGVTDTQYF | TGTGCCAGCAGTTACTCTAGGGCGGGGGTCACAGATACGCAGTATTTT